This T cell receptor (beta chain) stems from a study of T cell repertoires in ileal Crohn's disease. Study context: All patients had surgery for stricturing (around 60%) or penetrating (around 40%) disease.

To note about this clone: Its antigen is currently unknown.

Regarding time point: neoterminal ileum biopsy at postoperative endoscopy, about 6 months after surgery. Each sample's TCRB immunosequencing used about 0.5 micrograms of biopsy DNA. Sequencing was performed with immunoSEQ multiplex PCR; in TCRdb, only in-frame clones are kept and a portion is missing. The data hold around 4,000 clones, with 85% observed a single time. Study results and limitations: Clonal expansions were more frequent in active smokers than non-smokers at surgery.

From germline, CDR1 is MGHRA and CDR2 YSYEKL. Trimming cost V 4 bases and J 5 bases; bases outside gene matches: 10. This CDR3 region has 16 residues. This TCR was recovered from an adult with Crohn's disease. Specimen: ileal tissue. The chain combines TRBV4-1 with TRBJ2-3, with 9 bases fitting TRBD2. CDR3 sequence (DNA): TGCGCCAGCAGCCGAAAGAGGGCGGGGGGGGGAGATACGCAGTATTTT. Translating gives CASSRKRAGGGDTQYF.